The following is a TCR beta chain sequence with its context. The protocol was immunoSEQ multiplex PCR, while the TCRdb copy is restricted to in-frame clones and leaves out a portion. The table records 55,000 to 70,000 clones, 70% to 90% of them present only once. The CDR3 runs to 15 residues. The germline V and J ends were trimmed by 2 bases and 3 bases, with 13 bases remaining between them. Per germline, CDR1 MGHRA and CDR2 YSYEKL. The source of the sample is a study of OX40 agonist ivuxolimab in advanced cancers. The V and J genes are TRBV4-1 and TRBJ1-2, with a tentative D call TRBD1 (5 bases). This sequence was found in an adult with an advanced solid tumor such as melanoma, head and neck, liver or kidney cancer. Material: CD4+ or CD8+ T cells sorted from blood, obtained in a trial of the OX40 agonist ivuxolimab. In nucleotides, the CDR3 is TGCGCCAGCAGCCAACCCGGGACGGGATACTATGGCTACACCTTC. Translated: CASSQPGTGYYGYTF.